These 16 T cell receptor beta chains were sequenced from one sample in a study of Graves' ophthalmopathy and Graves' hyperthyroidism. RNA transcripts provided the template for amplifying TCR beta CDR3 regions. First-round RT-PCR employed HTBI primers, with a second-round multiplex PCR after it. TCRdb re-derived calls from the multiplex PCR reads in MiXCR, one entry per CDR3 protein. The data show about 220,000 distinct CDR3 sequences, roughly 21% seen once. Sequenced input: peripheral blood. The receptors here all came from a woman aged 50 to 65 with Graves' ophthalmopathy.

J is TRBJ2-1 and V is TRBV3-1; TRBD2 matches at 8 bases. Germline lookup yields CDR1 LGHDT and CDR2 YNNKEL (reference sequence). CDR3 length equals 15 residues. The V segment lost 2 bases and the J segment 6 bases; nucleotides outside the gene matches: 6. The chain's CDR3 is CASSQYSGTPNEQFF. In nucleotides, the CDR3 is TGTGCCAGCAGCCAATATAGCGGGACACCCAATGAGCAGTTCTTC.

The chain carries TRBV4-1 and TRBJ1-3, with 12 bases fitting TRBD1. CDR3 length: 18 residues. Germline CDR1 is MGHRA and CDR2 is YSYEKL. Germline trimming cut 1 base from V and 2 bases from J; bases unmatched to any gene: 6. The CDR3 DNA reads TGCGCCAGCAGCCAAGTTCGCGGGACAGGGGGCACTGGAAACACCATATATTTT. Its protein product is CASSQVRGTGGTGNTIYF.

The table lists this clonotype with a few counts. The chain recombines TRBV18 with TRBJ1-1; perhaps TRBD1 as D (5 bases). Trimming removed 5 bases at V and 3 bases at J, with 13 bases between. Germline CDR1 reads KGHSH; CDR2 reads LQKENI. The CDR3 is made up of 14 amino acids. CDR3 sequence reads: CASSLKTEYTEAFF. CDR3 nucleotide sequence: TGTGCCAGCTCATTAAAGACAGAGTACACTGAAGCTTTCTTT.

The rearrangement uses TRBV27 and TRBJ1-5; D unresolved. Trimming left V 2 bases short and J 0 bases short, with 5 bases between. The CDR3 is 14 residues long. Germline CDR1 reads MNHEY; CDR2 reads SMNVEV (reference sequence). The chain's CDR3 is CASSLKNSNQPQHF. The CDR3 DNA sequence: TGTGCCAGCAGTTTAAAGAATAGCAATCAGCCCCAGCATTTT.

In its sample, this clonotype was seen many times. The V call is TRBV12-3 or TRBV12-4, the J call TRBJ1-5; weak D call: TRBD1 (5 bases). Trimming shortened V by 3 bases and J by 1 base, and 7 bases separated the two germline ends. The CDR3 has 14 residues. CDR3 amino acids: CASSFRGSNQPQHF. The CDR3 nucleotides are TGTGCCAGCAGTTTTCGGGGGAGCAATCAGCCCCAGCATTTT.

V usage is TRBV9 and J usage is TRBJ2-7; 8 nucleotides align to TRBD2. This CDR3 spans 15 amino acids. The ends lost 0 bases at V and 3 bases at J; junction bases unmatched: 5. Germline CDR1 reads SGDLS; CDR2 reads YYNGEE. Written as DNA, the CDR3 is TGTGCCAGCAGCGTAGGGGTTAGCGGGAACTACGAGCAGTACTTC. Amino acid sequence: CASSVGVSGNYEQYF.

The CDR3 region has the DNA TGCAGTGCAAGACTAGCGGGGATACAAGAGACCCAGTACTTC. Amino acid sequence: CSARLAGIQETQYF. This sequence joins TRBV20-1 and TRBJ2-5; 11 positions agree with TRBD2. The CDR3 extends over 14 amino acids. V trimming: 6 bases; J trimming: 2 bases; junction bases outside the gene matches: 5. Germline CDR1 is DFQATT and CDR2 is SNEGSKA (reference sequence).

As to this clonotype: A much more abundant neighbour one base away suggests this may be a read error. This chain uses TRBV30 with TRBJ2-5, with 10 nucleotides matching TRBD1. The CDR3 is 15 amino acids. Germline V gene lookup returns CDR1 GTSNPN and CDR2 SVGIG (reference sequence). This chain's CDR3 is CAWRDRGLSVETPYF. The CDR3 coding sequence is TGTGCCTGGAGAGACAGGGGGCTAAGTGTAGAGACCCCGTACTTC.

The chain uses TRBV6-1 and TRBJ1-2; D gene unclear. Deletions cut 6 bases from V and 0 bases from J, with 14 bases between. The CDR3 spans 15 residues. Germline V gene sequence: CDR1 MNHNS, CDR2 SASEGT. This CDR3 reads CASRPPRISNYGYTF. The CDR3 DNA reads TGTGCCAGCAGACCCCCCCGTATATCTAACTATGGCTACACCTTC.

Many counts were recorded for this clonotype. This chain links TRBV18 with TRBJ1-6; 7 bases agree with TRBD1. The CDR3 covers 17 residues. Losses at the gene ends were 3 bases for V and 7 bases for J; bases not matched to a gene: 12. The germline V gene has CDR1 KGHSH and CDR2 LQKENI. The CDR3 DNA reads TGTGCCAGCTCACCCCTGGGACAGCAAGCTCCCAATTCACCCCTCCACTTT. It codes for CASSPLGQQAPNSPLHF.

This clonotype was recorded at least ten times. The chain is built from TRBV7-9 and TRBJ1-6; the match to TRBD1 covers 7 bases. The CDR3 contains 15 residues. V lost 6 bases, J lost 5 bases, and 7 bases stayed unmatched. Germline values: CDR1 SEHNR, CDR2 FQNEAQ (reference sequence). CDR3 region: CASRLTGTDNSPLHF. The DNA for the CDR3 is TGTGCCAGCAGACTCACCGGGACAGATAATTCACCCCTCCACTTT.

This rearrangement joins TRBV6-1 to TRBJ2-2, with D tentatively TRBD1 (6 bases). The CDR3 loop spans 15 amino acids. Trimming stripped 6 bases from V and 4 bases from J, with 15 bases between. Germline loops: CDR1 MNHNS, CDR2 SASEGT. The CDR3 DNA reads as TGTGCCAGCAGCCCCCGACAGGTCTCCACCGGGGAGCTGTTTTTT. The encoded protein is CASSPRQVSTGELFF.

This clonotype was picked up many times. The CDR3 reads CATSRGGQGPHEQYF. The DNA for the CDR3 is TGTGCCACCAGCAGGGGAGGACAGGGTCCCCACGAGCAGTACTTC. The chain has TRBV15 and TRBJ2-7; 8 bases are a match to TRBD1. CDR1 and CDR2 (germline): LNHNV, YYDKDF (reference sequence). With 3 bases clipped from V and 5 bases from J, the junction kept 9 bases outside the gene matches. The CDR3 consists of 15 residues.

This clonotype is a singleton in its sample. The chain carries TRBV28 and TRBJ1-5, with unresolved D. The germline V gene encodes CDR1 MDHEN and CDR2 SYDVKM. There are 17 residues in the CDR3. V lost 1 base and J lost 0, with 13 bases in between. The CDR3 DNA reads as TGTGCCAGCAGTTTATTTATTTCGGGATTTAGCAATCAGCCCCAGCATTTT. It translates to CASSLFISGFSNQPQHF.

This clonotype has at least ten counts. This chain connects TRBV15 to TRBJ2-5, with a weak D call TRBD1 (5 bases). The V end lost 3 bases, the J end lost 3 bases, and 23 bases lay between the germline ends. Germline V gives CDR1 LNHNV, CDR2 YYDKDF (reference sequence). The CDR3 extends over 18 amino acids. CDR3 residues: CATSSSSAAGFGEETQYF. The DNA of the CDR3 is TGTGCCACCAGCAGTAGTTCGGCCGCAGGGTTCGGAGAAGAGACCCAGTACTTC.

At least ten counts were recorded for this clonotype. This chain connects TRBV2 to TRBJ2-7, with D perhaps matching TRBD2 (5 bases). Germline lookup yields CDR1 SNHLY and CDR2 FYNNEI. Trimming removed 7 bases from V and 0 bases from J, with 16 bases in between. The CDR3 has 15 residues. CDR3 amino acids: CASIEGGSNSYEQYF. The CDR3 DNA sequence: TGTGCCAGCATCGAGGGTGGCTCTAACTCCTACGAGCAGTACTTC.